This record looks at one T cell receptor beta chain sequence and its context. The sample belongs to a study of blood T cell repertoires in COVID-19. Study information: From the United States, Italy and Spain came samples of acute and convalescent COVID-19. In each case, the material was cDNA or gDNA derived from T cells, B-cell-depleted T cells, or PBMCs.

Trimming shortened V by 4 bases and J by 6 bases, and 16 bases separated the two germline ends. Germline V lookup: CDR1 LGHNT, CDR2 FRNRAP. The CDR3 spans 15 residues. Original processing methods: Amplification from reference gene primers served as the basis for estimated nucleated cell counts. The repertoire was sequenced with immunoSEQ multiplex PCR; TCRdb's copy has only in-frame clones and lacks some. V, J and clone size were drawn from that table, and D and trimming were deduced from the DNA. Counted here are some 250,000 clones, roughly 88% occurring once; the ten biggest clones make up 27%. The specimen sequenced was peripheral blood. This rearrangement joins TRBV12-5 to TRBJ1-5; D gene unclear. This clonotype was sampled from a man aged 35 to 55 with acute or convalescent COVID-19. Written as DNA, the CDR3 is TGTGCTAGTGGTTCGTCCGAGACTCCTCGTCAGCCCCAGCATTTT. Protein product: CASGSSETPRQPQHF.